The 19 T cell receptor delta chains given below trace back to one sample, sequenced in a study of Vδ1+ human thymocytes. Sequences come from RNA converted to cDNA by reverse transcription. The CDR3 regions were amplified by multiplex PCR from V-gene primers to a constant-region primer. TCRdb re-identified clones in the multiplex PCR reads via CATT. The table includes tens of thousands of delta-chain clones, about 31% detected once. These receptors have no known antigen. The study's findings and limits: In the thymus, TRG and TRD repertoires looked highly polyclonal with Gaussian CDR3 lengths.

Source material: Vdelta1+ gamma-delta thymocytes from the thymus. Subset indicated: FACS-sorted CD3+ TCRalphabeta- TCRVdelta1+ TCRVdelta2- thymocytes. The receptors shown here come from a boy younger than two who had congenital heart surgery.

This clone appeared a few times. The rearrangement links TRDV1 to TRDJ1; 8 nucleotides agree with TRDD3. The V segment lost 6 bases and the J segment 0 bases; nucleotides outside the gene matches: 24. Germline V gives CDR1 TSWWSYY, CDR2 QGS. The CDR3 is 21 amino acids. The CDR3 coding sequence is TGTGCTCTTGGTTATACGGGCCGCAGTAGCTGGGGGACCAGCCACACCGATAAACTCATCTTT. Its translation is CALGYTGRSSWGTSHTDKLIF.

This clone was counted between two and nine times. This sample also contains other DNA sequences that code for the same CDR3. The genes are TRDV1 and TRDJ1; 11 bases agree with TRDD3. The trim removed 6 bases at V and 8 bases at J, leaving 14 bases unmatched. The length of the CDR3 is 16 residues. Germline V CDR1 and CDR2: TSWWSYY, QGS. CDR3 coding DNA: TGTGCTCTTGGAACCGGTGGTGGGGGATACGCGGCCAAACTCATCTTT. It is translated as CALGTGGGGYAAKLIF.

This chain joins TRDV1 and TRDJ1, with 8 positions matching TRDD2. CDR3 size: 20 residues. The germline CDR1 and CDR2 sequences are TSWWSYY and QGS. With 2 bases clipped from V and 2 bases from J, the junction kept 19 bases outside the gene matches. Here the CDR3 reads CALGEGLPIFRLNWTDKLIF. CDR3 coding DNA: TGTGCTCTTGGGGAAGGCCTTCCTATATTTCGGCTAAATTGGACCGATAAACTCATCTTT.

This clone was found once. One end of the junction is discordant with germline, which a read error may explain. This chain uses TRDV1 with TRDJ1, with 13 bases that match TRDD3. This CDR3 is built from 24 residues. Germline loops: CDR1 TSWWSYY, CDR2 QGS. For the CDR3, the DNA is TGTGCTCGTGGGGCTACCTTCCGACCGCCAATACTGGGGGATACGCTGCTTTACACCGATAAACTCATCTTT. Translating gives CARGATFRPPILGDTLLYTDKLIF.

With respect to this clone: This may come from a read error, since a much larger clone is one base off. The chain joins TRDV1 to TRDJ1; no definite D call. CDR1 TSWWSYY and CDR2 QGS come from the germline V gene. This CDR3 has 15 amino acids. V was cut by 5 bases and J by 0 bases, with 13 bases left in between. Here the CDR3 reads CALGQRALYTDKLIF. The CDR3 DNA reads as TGTGCTCTTGGGCAGAGGGCCTTGTACACCGATAAACTCATCTTT.

In its sample, this clone is medium-sized (0.01 to 0.1%). The chain joins TRDV1 to TRDJ1, with a weak D call TRDD3 (10 bases). V lost 6 bases to trimming and J lost 1 base, with 48 bases between them. This CDR3 comprises 26 residues. The V gene's germline CDR1 is TSWWSYY and CDR2 QGS. In DNA, the CDR3 is TGTGCTCTTGGTGCGCTTCAGCCCACCGCCTTCCTACTCGCTCACTGGGGGATGAGGGGCACCGATAAACTCATCTTT. It translates to CALGALQPTAFLLAHWGMRGTDKLIF.

This clone was observed a few times. The chain couples TRDV1 to TRDJ1; 7 bases line up with TRDD3. There are 18 residues in the CDR3. CDR1 is TSWWSYY and CDR2 is QGS in the germline V gene. V lost 3 bases and J lost 0; bases outside the gene matches: 13. The CDR3, as DNA: TGTGCTCTTGGGGACCGTGGCGCTGGGGGGTGGTACACCGATAAACTCATCTTT. Translating it yields CALGDRGAGGWYTDKLIF.

This clone appeared a few times. The V and J genes are TRDV1 and TRDJ2; D gene unclear. The CDR3 loop spans 20 amino acids. Trimming pared 0 bases from V and 1 base from J, leaving 21 bases between. CDR1 and CDR2 from the germline V gene are TSWWSYY and QGS. The CDR3 spells CALGELGGPVLHLLTAQLFF. In DNA form, the CDR3 reads TGTGCTCTTGGGGAACTCGGCGGACCCGTACTCCACCTTTTGACAGCACAACTCTTCTTT.

This clone has only a few counts. Other nucleotide sequences from this sample produce the same CDR3. J is TRDJ1 and V is TRDV1; 10 positions match TRDD3. Germline V gene data show CDR1 as TSWWSYY and CDR2 as QGS. The V gene end was trimmed by 0 bases and the J gene end by 0 bases; junction bases not matched to a gene: 13. The CDR3 is made up of 20 amino acids. CDR3 sequence (DNA): TGTGCTCTTGGGGAACTAGAAGGTTCTCCACTGGGGGATCACACCGATAAACTCATCTTT. This translates into CALGELEGSPLGDHTDKLIF.

This clone was found a few times. This sequence joins TRDV1 and TRDJ1; TRDD3 agrees at 9 bases. V lost 3 bases to trimming and J lost 0 bases; unmatched junction nucleotides: 23. The CDR3 covers 22 residues. From germline, CDR1 is TSWWSYY and CDR2 QGS. The CDR3 nucleotides read TGTGCTCTTGGGGACATCTTTGGTACTGGGGGACCGCGATTGACAGACACCGATAAACTCATCTTT. Protein product: CALGDIFGTGGPRLTDTDKLIF.

The genes are TRAV29/DV5 and TRDJ1, with a possible D match to TRDD3 (8 bases). CDR3 size: 20 residues. Germline loops: CDR1 NSMFDY, CDR2 ISSIKDK. Written as DNA, the CDR3 is TGTTCCGCCAGCGTGGGATACGCTGAAATAGACTGGGACTTGAGCGTAGGACTCATCTTT. Its translation: CSASVGYAEIDWDLSVGLIF. Full variable domain (outside the CDR3, taken from reference TRAV29/DV5 and TRDJ1): DQQVKQNSPSLSVQEGRISILNCDYTNSMFDYFLWYKKYPAEGPTFLISISSIKDKNEDGRFTVFLNKSAKHLSLHIVPSQPGDSAVYFCSASVGYAEIDWDLSVGLIFGKGTRVTVEP.

The chain joins TRDV1 to TRDJ1, with a weak D call TRDD3 (7 bases). The CDR3 totals 19 residues. Deletions cut 0 bases from V and 3 bases from J, with 23 bases between. Germline assignment: CDR1 TSWWSYY and CDR2 QGS. The CDR3 protein is CALGELSSFRTGEPDKLIF. The CDR3 bases are TGTGCTCTTGGGGAACTATCCTCCTTCCGTACTGGGGAACCCGATAAACTCATCTTT.

The chain has TRDV1 and TRDJ1; 10 bases are a match to TRDD3. CDR1 is TSWWSYY, CDR2 QGS, per germline. Germline trimming cut 6 bases from V and 2 bases from J; bases unmatched to any gene: 18. The CDR3 runs to 19 residues. The CDR3 region is CALGASWVRWGILTDKLIF. The CDR3 nucleotides read TGTGCTCTTGGAGCTAGTTGGGTTCGTTGGGGGATACTTACCGATAAACTCATCTTT.

This clone was seen a few times. The chain carries TRDV1 and TRDJ1; D may be TRDD3 (5 bases). V shed 2 bases and J shed 8 bases, with 39 bases lying between them. The CDR3 runs 22 residues. Germline V CDR1 and CDR2: TSWWSYY, QGS. The CDR3 DNA follows: TGTGCTCTTGGGGAATGTTCCCCCGCTACGTTAGGGGACAGATGGGCAAACAAAAAACTCATCTTT. This gives the protein CALGECSPATLGDRWANKKLIF.

As regards this clone: A junction end diverges from the germline sequence, so it may reflect a read error. In the same sample, other DNA sequences code for this CDR3. The chain has TRDV1 and TRDJ1; 11 bases are shared with TRDD3. Per germline, CDR1 TSWWSYY and CDR2 QGS. This CDR3 region has 19 residues. The CDR3 DNA reads as TGTGCCCTTGGGGATCATCCCTGGGGGATACCCGATGGTACCGATAAACTCATCTTT. This sequence encodes CALGDHPWGIPDGTDKLIF.

This clone was recorded a few times. The rearrangement uses TRDV1 and TRDJ1; the D is unclear. This CDR3 has 16 amino acids. The V end lost 1 base, the J end lost 0 bases, and 12 bases lay between the germline ends. Germline CDR1 is TSWWSYY and CDR2 is QGS. The CDR3 sequence is CALGERVWPYTDKLIF. The CDR3 bases are TGTGCTCTTGGGGAACGGGTCTGGCCGTACACCGATAAACTCATCTTT.

This clone was counted only a few times. The chain uses TRDV1 and TRDJ1, with D possibly TRDD3 on 5 matching bases. V shed 1 base and J shed 8 bases, with 50 bases lying between them. The CDR3 length is 26 residues. Germline CDR1 and CDR2: TSWWSYY and QGS. CDR3 in amino acids: CALGERAPHPENPPRRSTGWGGKLIF. The CDR3, as DNA: TGTGCTCTTGGGGAACGGGCCCCACACCCCGAGAACCCCCCCCGGCGGTCTACTGGTTGGGGTGGGAAACTCATCTTT.

Turning to this clone: Within the sample, other DNA sequences also encode this same CDR3. This chain uses TRDV1 with TRDJ1, with D perhaps matching TRDD2 or TRDD3 (8 bases each). Germline V lookup: CDR1 TSWWSYY, CDR2 QGS. The CDR3 is 21 residues long. V gave up 0 bases and J gave up 7 bases, with 33 bases separating them. CDR3: CALGELAFLGWVLGGPTKLIF. As DNA, the CDR3 is TGTGCTCTTGGGGAACTCGCCTTCCTAGGTTGGGTACTGGGGGGTCCTACTAAACTCATCTTT.

As for this clone: Given a much more abundant clone one base away, this may be a read error. The chain links TRDV1 to TRDJ1; D is unresolved. The CDR3 is 12 residues long. The germline gives CDR1 TSWWSYY, CDR2 QGS. The DNA for the CDR3 is TGTGCTCTTGGGCGTATCACCGATAAACTCACCTTT. This sequence encodes CALGRITDKLTF.